These 15 T cell receptor beta chains share one sample of origin, sequenced in a study of blood T cell repertoires in COVID-19. This table comes from immunoSEQ multiplex PCR, and its TCRdb copy is limited to in-frame clones, with some not included. The profile covers under 500,000 clones, with roughly 87% appearing a single time and around 1.8% taken by the ten largest. Specimen: PBMCs or T cells enriched from blood (not recorded which). The receptors were gathered from a woman aged 18-29 years with acute COVID-19.

The genes are TRBV2 and TRBJ2-1, with D perhaps matching TRBD2 (6 bases). V dropped 8 bases and J dropped 0 bases, with 14 bases sitting between them. This CDR3 is 15 amino acids long. Per the germline V gene, CDR1 is SNHLY and CDR2 is FYNNEI. This CDR3 is CASPSRDSSYNEQFF. The CDR3 DNA sequence: TGTGCCAGCCCCAGCCGGGACTCCTCCTACAATGAGCAGTTCTTC.

The chain has TRBV28 and TRBJ1-5; D gene ambiguous. Trimming cost V 7 bases and J 2 bases, with 9 bases left between them. The CDR3 extends over 13 amino acids. Per the germline V gene, CDR1 is MDHEN and CDR2 is SYDVKM. The CDR3 region has the DNA TGTGCCAGCATTTCCCCCGGCAATCAGCCCCAGCATTTT. Its translation is CASISPGNQPQHF.

The rearrangement joins TRBV5-1 to TRBJ2-3; 10 nucleotides agree with TRBD1. CDR1 and CDR2 from the germline V gene are SGHRS and YFSETQ. The CDR3 runs 14 residues. Trimming cost V 3 bases and J 6 bases; bases outside gene matches: 4. CDR3 DNA sequence: TGCGCCAGCAGCTCGACAGGGGGCGCGGATACGCAGTATTTT. Its translation is CASSSTGGADTQYF. Full variable domain (remainder filled in from reference TRBV5-1 and TRBJ2-3): KAGVTQTPRYLIKTRGQQVTLSCSPISGHRSVSWYQQTPGQGLQFLFEYFSETQRNKGNFPGRFSGRQFSNSRSEMNVSTLELGDSALYLCASSSTGGADTQYFGPGTRLTVL.

In regard to this clone: The same CDR3 also results from other DNA sequences found in this sample. The rearrangement links TRBV20-1 to TRBJ2-5; D might be TRBD1 (6 bases). V gave up 6 bases and J gave up 5 bases, with 10 bases separating them. CDR1 is DFQATT, CDR2 SNEGSKA, per germline (reference sequence). There are 11 residues in the CDR3. CDR3 region: CSAGASETQYF. DNA of the CDR3: TGCAGTGCGGGGGCGAGTGAGACCCAGTACTTC.

This clone is a singleton in its sample. The gene calls are TRBV28 and TRBJ2-2; D may be TRBD1 (5 bases). V lost 1 base and J lost 8, with 17 bases in between. This CDR3 spans 16 amino acids. Per the germline V gene, CDR1 is MDHEN and CDR2 is SYDVKM. The CDR3 protein is CASSLLSRAGRGELFF. The CDR3 coding sequence is TGTGCCAGCAGTTTATTGAGCAGGGCCGGAAGAGGGGAGCTGTTTTTT.

The V call is TRBV4-1, the J call TRBJ2-1, with TRBD2 identical over 9 bases. V dropped 0 bases and J dropped 7; count of bases not matched to a gene: 10. The CDR3 runs to 17 residues. The germline CDR1 and CDR2 sequences are MGHRA and YSYEKL. CDR3 sequence reads: CASSQERAGGLRNEQFF. CDR3 bases: TGCGCCAGCAGCCAAGAGCGAGCGGGGGGCTTGAGGAATGAGCAGTTCTTC.

The chain links TRBV30 to TRBJ1-1; D is perhaps TRBD1 (6 bases). The CDR3 has 18 residues. The ends were cut back, 0 bases at V and 5 bases at J, with 25 bases in the middle. The V gene's germline CDR1 is GTSNPN and CDR2 SVGIG (reference sequence). CDR3 nucleotides: TGTGCCTGGAGTGTACAAATGGAAACAGGGTGCGGGGGGACTGAAGCTTTCTTT. It yields the protein CAWSVQMETGCGGTEAFF.

The J gene is TRBJ2-1, the V gene TRBV15; 11 bases map to TRBD2. Germline V gene sequence: CDR1 LNHNV, CDR2 YYDKDF (reference sequence). The CDR3 consists of 18 residues. V trimming: 0 bases; J trimming: 4 bases; junction bases outside the gene matches: 8. CDR3 in amino acids: CATSRDFLGLADYNEQFF. CDR3 nucleotides: TGTGCCACCAGCAGAGACTTTTTGGGACTAGCGGATTACAATGAGCAGTTCTTC.

This clone was counted a single time. The chain employs TRBV28 and TRBJ2-1; 8 nucleotides align to TRBD2. J lost 4 bases, V lost 5 bases, and 4 bases had no gene match. The CDR3 totals 14 residues. CDR1 is MDHEN and CDR2 is SYDVKM in the germline V gene. The chain's CDR3 is CASSLLAEYNEQFF. CDR3 nucleotides: TGTGCCAGCAGTCTACTAGCGGAGTACAATGAGCAGTTCTTC.

This sequence joins TRBV5-5 and TRBJ2-7; no reliable D call. This CDR3 has 15 amino acids. CDR1 is SGHKS and CDR2 is YYEKEE in the germline V gene (reference sequence). Trimming pared 0 bases from V and 0 bases from J, leaving 10 bases between. Here the CDR3 reads CASSLVAEISYEQYF. The CDR3 DNA follows: TGTGCCAGCAGCTTGGTTGCGGAAATCTCCTACGAGCAGTACTTC. Supplemented by reference TRBV5-5 and TRBJ2-7, the full variable domain reads DAGVTQSPTHLIKTRGQQVTLRCSPISGHKSVSWYQQVLGQGPQFIFQYYEKEERGRGNFPDRFSARQFPNYSSELNVNALLLGDSALYLCASSLVAEISYEQYFGPGTRLTVT.

The V call is TRBV2, the J call TRBJ1-5; D remains unclear. V dropped 4 bases and J dropped 5 bases, with 18 bases sitting between them. This CDR3 spans 16 amino acids. CDR1 and CDR2 (germline): SNHLY, FYNNEI. CDR3 nucleotide sequence: TGTGCCAGCAGTGTTACCCGACGGCTAGGAGATCAGCCCCAGCATTTT. Its protein is CASSVTRRLGDQPQHF.

The V call is TRBV9, the J call TRBJ1-6; D uncertain. This CDR3 is built from 14 residues. Trimming took off 0 bases at V and 8 bases at J, with 9 bases between the two ends. Germline V gene data show CDR1 as SGDLS and CDR2 as YYNGEE. CDR3 bases: TGTGCCAGCAGCGTAGACGGGAGAGATTCACCCCTCCACTTT. Translation: CASSVDGRDSPLHF.

V gene TRBV10-1 combines with J gene TRBJ1-3; 8 bases line up with TRBD1. CDR1 WNHNN and CDR2 SYGVQD come from the germline V gene (reference sequence). The CDR3 has 15 amino acids. J lost 4 bases, V lost 3 bases, and 5 bases had no gene match. The CDR3 nucleotides are TGCGCCAGCAGTGACGGCAGGGGGCCAGGAAACACCATATATTTT. It yields the protein CASSDGRGPGNTIYF.

This clone is a singleton in its sample. The chain links TRBV29-1 to TRBJ1-4; the D gene is possibly TRBD1 (6 bases). Germline-derived CDR1 and CDR2 are SQVTM and ANQGSEA. CDR3 size: 13 residues. V lost 5 bases to trimming and J lost 2 bases, with 9 bases between them. CDR3 residues: CSVYRDTNEKLFF. The CDR3 DNA follows: TGCAGCGTTTACAGGGATACTAATGAAAAACTGTTTTTT. Full variable domain (remainder filled in from reference TRBV29-1 and TRBJ1-4): SAVISQKPSRDICQRGTSLTIQCQVDSQVTMMFWYRQQPGQSLTLIATANQGSEATYESGFVIDKFPISRPNLTFSTLTVSNMSPEDSSIYLCSVYRDTNEKLFFGSGTQLSVL.

This chain links TRBV25-1 with TRBJ1-6; the D gene is possibly TRBD1 (5 bases). Germline V gene sequence: CDR1 MGHDK, CDR2 SYGVNS. This CDR3 has 18 residues. The V gene lost 2 bases and the J gene lost 0 bases, with 14 bases spanning the gap. The CDR3 spells CASSETAGLLSYNSPLHF. CDR3 nucleotides: TGTGCCAGCAGTGAAACCGCGGGGCTACTCTCCTATAATTCACCCCTCCACTTT.